Each of the 2 T cell receptor beta chains below was sequenced from the same sample in a study of T cell responses to AZD1222 COVID-19 vaccine. Sequenced by immunoSEQ multiplex PCR; TCRdb stores in-frame clones only, minus some. The table includes about 45,000 clones, about 90% detected once. The input for sequencing was peripheral blood, taken 28 days after the second AZD1222 dose. The source of these receptors is an adult who received the AZD1222 COVID-19 vaccine.

CDR3 amino acids: CASRGLMNTEAFF. The DNA for the CDR3 is TGTGCCAGCAGGGGCCTAATGAACACTGAAGCTTTCTTT. The V and J genes are TRBV12-3 or TRBV12-4 and TRBJ1-1; no clear D. Between the trimmed V and J ends, which lost 6 bases and 0 bases, there was a span of 8 bases. This CDR3 is 13 amino acids long.

CDR3 loop: CASSVIGGQGVYGYTF. The DNA for the CDR3 is TGTGCCAGCAGCGTTATCGGGGGACAGGGGGTCTATGGCTACACCTTC. This rearrangement joins TRBV27 to TRBJ1-2, with 11 bases lining up with TRBD1. The germline V gene encodes CDR1 MNHEY and CDR2 SMNVEV (reference sequence). There are 16 residues in the CDR3. The J segment lost 4 bases and the V segment lost 6 bases, leaving 10 bases of the junction unmatched.